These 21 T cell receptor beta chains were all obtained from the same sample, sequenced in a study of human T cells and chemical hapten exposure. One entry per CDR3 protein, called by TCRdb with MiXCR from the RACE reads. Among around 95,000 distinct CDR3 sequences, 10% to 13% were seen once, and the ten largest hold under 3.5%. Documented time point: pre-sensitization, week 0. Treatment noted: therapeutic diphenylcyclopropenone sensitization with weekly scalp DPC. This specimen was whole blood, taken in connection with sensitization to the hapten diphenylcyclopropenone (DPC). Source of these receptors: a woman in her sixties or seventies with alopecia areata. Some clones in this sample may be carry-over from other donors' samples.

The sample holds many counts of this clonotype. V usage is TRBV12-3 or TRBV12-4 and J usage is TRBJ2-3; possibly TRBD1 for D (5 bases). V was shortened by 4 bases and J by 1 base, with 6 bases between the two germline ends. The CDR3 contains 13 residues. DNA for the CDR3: TGTGCCAGCAGTTCCAGGGGCACAGATACGCAGTATTTT. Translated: CASSSRGTDTQYF.

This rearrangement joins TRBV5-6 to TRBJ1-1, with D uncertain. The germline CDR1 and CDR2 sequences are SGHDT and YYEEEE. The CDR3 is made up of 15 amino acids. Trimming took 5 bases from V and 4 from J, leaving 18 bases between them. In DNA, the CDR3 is TGTGCCAGCAGTTACTACCATTCGGCGGGCACTGAAGCTTTCTTT. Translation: CASSYYHSAGTEAFF. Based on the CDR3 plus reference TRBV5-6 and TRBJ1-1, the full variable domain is DAGVTQSPTHLIKTRGQQVTLRCSPKSGHDTVSWYQQALGQGPQFIFQYYEEEERQRGNFPDRFSGHQFPNYSSELNVNALLLGDSALYLCASSYYHSAGTEAFFGQGTRLTVV.

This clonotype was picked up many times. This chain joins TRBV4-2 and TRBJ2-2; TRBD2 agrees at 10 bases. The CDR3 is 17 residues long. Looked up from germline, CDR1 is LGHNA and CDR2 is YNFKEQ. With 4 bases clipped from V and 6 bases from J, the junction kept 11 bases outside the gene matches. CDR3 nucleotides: TGTGCCAGCAGCCGGCGTGTGGGACTAGCGTTTCCCGGGGAGCTGTTTTTT. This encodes CASSRRVGLAFPGELFF.

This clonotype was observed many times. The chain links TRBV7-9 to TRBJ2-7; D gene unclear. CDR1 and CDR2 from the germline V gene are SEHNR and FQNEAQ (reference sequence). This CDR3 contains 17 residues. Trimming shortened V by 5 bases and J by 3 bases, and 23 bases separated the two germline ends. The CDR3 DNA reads TGTGCCAGCAGCCCAACCCCCGGTTTAATCTTGGTCTACGAGCAGTACTTC. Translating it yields CASSPTPGLILVYEQYF.

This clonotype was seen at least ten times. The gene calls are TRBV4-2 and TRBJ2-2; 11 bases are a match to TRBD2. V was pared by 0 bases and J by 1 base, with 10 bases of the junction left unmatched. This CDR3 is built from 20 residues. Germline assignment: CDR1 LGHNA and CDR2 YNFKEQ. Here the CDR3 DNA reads TGTGCCAGCAGCCAAGATTGGGTCCCCGGACTAGCGGGGAACACCGGGGAGCTGTTTTTT. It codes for CASSQDWVPGLAGNTGELFF.

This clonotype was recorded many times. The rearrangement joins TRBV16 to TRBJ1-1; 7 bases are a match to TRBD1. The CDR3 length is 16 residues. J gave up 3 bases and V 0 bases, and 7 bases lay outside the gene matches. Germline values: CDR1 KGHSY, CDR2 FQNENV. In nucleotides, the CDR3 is TGTGCCAGCAGCCAATCTGTGAGACAGGGTCACACTGAAGCTTTCTTT. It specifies CASSQSVRQGHTEAFF.

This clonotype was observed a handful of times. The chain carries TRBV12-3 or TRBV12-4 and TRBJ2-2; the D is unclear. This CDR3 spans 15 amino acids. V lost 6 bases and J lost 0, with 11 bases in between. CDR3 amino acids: CASSPLGTNTGELFF. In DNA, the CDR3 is TGTGCCAGCAGCCCTCTGGGGACGAACACCGGGGAGCTGTTTTTT.

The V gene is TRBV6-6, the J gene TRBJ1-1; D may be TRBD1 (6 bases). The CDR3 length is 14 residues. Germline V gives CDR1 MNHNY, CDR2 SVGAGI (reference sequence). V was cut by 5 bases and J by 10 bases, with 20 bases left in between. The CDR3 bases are TGTGCCAGCAGTCAAACAGGGTCGGGGTATGGAGCTTTCTTT. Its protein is CASSQTGSGYGAFF.

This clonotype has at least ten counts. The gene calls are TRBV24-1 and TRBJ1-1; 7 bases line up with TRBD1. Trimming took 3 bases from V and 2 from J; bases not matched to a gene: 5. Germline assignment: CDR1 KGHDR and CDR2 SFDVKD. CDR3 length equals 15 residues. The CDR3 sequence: CATSDRQGRNTEAFF. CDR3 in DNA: TGTGCCACCAGTGATCGACAGGGAAGAAACACTGAAGCTTTCTTT.

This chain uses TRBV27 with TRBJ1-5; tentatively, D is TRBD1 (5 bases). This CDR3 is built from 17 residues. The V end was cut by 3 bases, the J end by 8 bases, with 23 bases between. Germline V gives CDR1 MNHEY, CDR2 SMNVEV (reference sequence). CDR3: CASSFLTPKGPGEPQHF. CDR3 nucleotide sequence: TGTGCCAGCAGTTTCTTGACCCCCAAGGGGCCTGGGGAGCCCCAGCATTTT.

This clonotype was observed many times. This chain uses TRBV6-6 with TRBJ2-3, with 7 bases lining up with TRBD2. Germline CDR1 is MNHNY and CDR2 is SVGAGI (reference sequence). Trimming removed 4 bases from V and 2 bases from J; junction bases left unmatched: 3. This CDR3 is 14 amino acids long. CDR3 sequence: CASSLSGDTDTQYF. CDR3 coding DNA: TGTGCCAGCAGTTTGAGCGGGGACACAGATACGCAGTATTTT.

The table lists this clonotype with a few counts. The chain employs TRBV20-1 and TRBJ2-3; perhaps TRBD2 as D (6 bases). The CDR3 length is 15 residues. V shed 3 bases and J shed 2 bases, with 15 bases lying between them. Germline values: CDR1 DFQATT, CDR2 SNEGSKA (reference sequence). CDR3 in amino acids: CSARPAGHLTDTQYF. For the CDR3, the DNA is TGCAGTGCTAGGCCCGCGGGGCACCTCACAGATACGCAGTATTTT.

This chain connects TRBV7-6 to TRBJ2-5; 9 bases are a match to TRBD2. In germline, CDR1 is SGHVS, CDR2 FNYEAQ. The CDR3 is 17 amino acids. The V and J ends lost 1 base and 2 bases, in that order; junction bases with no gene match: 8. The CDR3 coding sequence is TGTGCCAGCAGCTTAGGTGTAGCTAGCGGGGAACAAGAGACCCAGTACTTC. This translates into CASSLGVASGEQETQYF. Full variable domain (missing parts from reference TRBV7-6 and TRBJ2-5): GAGVSQSPRYKVTKRGQDVALRCDPISGHVSLYWYRQALGQGPEFLTYFNYEAQQDKSGLPNDRFSAERPEGSISTLTIQRTEQRDSAMYRCASSLGVASGEQETQYFGPGTRLLVL.

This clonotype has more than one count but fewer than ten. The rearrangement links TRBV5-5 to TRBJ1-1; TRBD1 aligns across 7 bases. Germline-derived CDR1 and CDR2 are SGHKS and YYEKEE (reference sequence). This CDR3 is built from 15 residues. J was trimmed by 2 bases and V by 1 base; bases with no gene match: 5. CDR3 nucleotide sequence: TGTGCCAGCAGCTTGTTCCCAGGGGGAAACACTGAAGCTTTCTTT. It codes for CASSLFPGGNTEAFF.

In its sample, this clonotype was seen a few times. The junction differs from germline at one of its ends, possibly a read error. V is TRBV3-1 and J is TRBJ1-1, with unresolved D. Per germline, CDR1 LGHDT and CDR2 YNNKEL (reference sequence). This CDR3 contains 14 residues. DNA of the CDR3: TGTGCCAGCAGCCAAGGGACGGCTATCACTGAAGCTCTCTTT. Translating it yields CASSQGTAITEALF.

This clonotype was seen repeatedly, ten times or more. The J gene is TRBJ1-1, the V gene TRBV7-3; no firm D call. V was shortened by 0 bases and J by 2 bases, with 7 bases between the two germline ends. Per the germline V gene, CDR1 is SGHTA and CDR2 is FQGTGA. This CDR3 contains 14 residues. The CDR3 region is CASSLTPVNTEAFF. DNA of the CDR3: TGTGCCAGCAGCTTAACCCCGGTAAACACTGAAGCTTTCTTT.

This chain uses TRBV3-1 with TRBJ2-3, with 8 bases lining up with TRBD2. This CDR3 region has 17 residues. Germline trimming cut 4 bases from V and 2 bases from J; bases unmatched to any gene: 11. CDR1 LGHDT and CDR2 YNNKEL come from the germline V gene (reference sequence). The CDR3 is CASSLHGRGVLTDTQYF. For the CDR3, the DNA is TGTGCCAGCAGCCTCCACGGGCGGGGGGTACTCACAGATACGCAGTATTTT.

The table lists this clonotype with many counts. In DNA form, the CDR3 reads TGTGCCTGGAGTACGGGCGAGGGGACCCAGTACTTC. It is translated as CAWSTGEGTQYF. This chain uses TRBV30 with TRBJ2-5, with D possibly being TRBD2 (5 bases). The germline V and J ends were trimmed by 2 bases and 7 bases, with 11 bases remaining between them. Germline-derived CDR1 and CDR2 are GTSNPN and SVGIG (reference sequence). The CDR3 totals 12 residues.

The CDR3 protein is CASSPGVPSSNQPQHF. The CDR3 nucleotides are TGTGCCAGCTCACCTGGGGTTCCCTCTAGCAATCAGCCCCAGCATTTT. The chain carries TRBV18 and TRBJ1-5; no reliable D call. Looked up from germline, CDR1 is KGHSH and CDR2 is LQKENI. Trimming stripped 3 bases from V and 0 bases from J, with 12 bases between. The CDR3 consists of 16 residues.

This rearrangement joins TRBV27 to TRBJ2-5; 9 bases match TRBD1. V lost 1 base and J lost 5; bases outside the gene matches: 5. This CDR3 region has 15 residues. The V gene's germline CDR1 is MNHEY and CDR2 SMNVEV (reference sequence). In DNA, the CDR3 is TGTGCCAGCAGTTTATGGGACAGGGTAGGCGAGACCCAGTACTTC. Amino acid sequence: CASSLWDRVGETQYF.

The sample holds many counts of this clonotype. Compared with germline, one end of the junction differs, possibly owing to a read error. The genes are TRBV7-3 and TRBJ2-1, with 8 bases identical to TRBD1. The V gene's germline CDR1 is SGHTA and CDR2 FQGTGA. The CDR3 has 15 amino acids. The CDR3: CASSSGQGRYHEQFF. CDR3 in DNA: TGTGCCAGCAGCTCCGGACAGGGACGCTACCATGAGCAGTTCTTC. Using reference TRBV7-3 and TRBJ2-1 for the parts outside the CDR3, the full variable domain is GAGVSQTPSNKVTEKGKYVELRCDPISGHTALYWYRQSLGQGPEFLIYFQGTGAADDSGLPNDRFFAVRPEGSVSTLKIQRTERGDSAVYLCASSSGQGRYHEQFFGPGTRLTVL.